This T cell receptor beta chain derives from a study of blood T cell repertoires in COVID-19. Study-wide background: Acute-phase and convalescent COVID-19 samples originated in the United States, Italy and Spain. The analysed material was cDNA or gDNA that came from T cells, B-cell-depleted T cells, or PBMCs.

This clone was seen repeatedly, ten times or more. V lost 4 bases to trimming and J lost 3 bases; unmatched junction nucleotides: 6. CDR1 and CDR2 (germline): SNHLY, FYNNEI. The CDR3 is 15 amino acids. Per the study methods: From reference gene primer amplification, estimates of nucleated cell counts were derived. Here immunoSEQ multiplex PCR was the method, and the copy in TCRdb shows in-frame clones only, minus some. That table supplies the V and J calls and clone size; D and trimming were determined from the DNA. This sample has 120,000 to 150,000 clones, with 70% to 80% found just once. The source material was peripheral blood. This rearrangement joins TRBV2 to TRBJ2-1; 7 bases line up with TRBD1. This receptor was obtained from a man aged 50 or older with acute or convalescent COVID-19. CDR3 nucleotides: TGTGCCAGCAGTGTCGAACAGGGGTACTACAATGAGCAGTTCTTC. Residues: CASSVEQGYYNEQFF.